Presented here are 9 T cell receptor beta chains from one specimen sequenced in a study of T cells in localized non-small cell lung cancer. The repertoire was sequenced with immunoSEQ multiplex PCR; TCRdb's copy has only in-frame clones and lacks some. The table shows roughly 38,000 clones, with about nine tenths occurring only once. Here the sequenced sample was peripheral blood mononuclear cells, taken before any cancer treatment. These receptors came from a male donor aged 60 or over with stage II lung adenocarcinoma.

The gene calls are TRBV2 and TRBJ2-4; possible D gene TRBD2, 7 bases. The V end lost 7 bases, the J end lost 8 bases, and 18 bases lay between the germline ends. The V gene's germline CDR1 is SNHLY and CDR2 FYNNEI. The CDR3 is 14 residues long. The CDR3 DNA sequence: TGTGCCAGCAAGGGGGGGCGGGAGCGGCACATTCAGTACTTC. Translating gives CASKGGRERHIQYF.

The sample holds one count of this clone. V gene TRBV5-1 combines with J gene TRBJ2-2; the D gene is possibly TRBD2 (5 bases). Germline V gene sequence: CDR1 SGHRS, CDR2 YFSETQ. V dropped 0 bases and J dropped 4 bases, with 10 bases sitting between them. CDR3 length equals 15 residues. The CDR3 region is CASSLGEFGTGELFF. The CDR3 nucleotides read TGCGCCAGCAGCTTGGGGGAGTTCGGCACCGGGGAGCTGTTTTTT.

This rearrangement joins TRBV7-9 to TRBJ2-7; 7 bases map to TRBD1. J gave up 2 bases and V 3 bases, and 4 bases lay outside the gene matches. CDR1 and CDR2 from the germline V gene are SEHNR and FQNEAQ (reference sequence). This CDR3 spans 14 amino acids. The CDR3 reads CASSLADRTYEQYF. The CDR3 bases are TGTGCCAGCAGCTTGGCGGACAGGACCTACGAGCAGTACTTC.

The CDR3 protein is CASSMTYGPTDTQYF. The CDR3 DNA reads TGTGCCAGTAGTATGACTTACGGCCCTACAGATACGCAGTATTTT. This sequence joins TRBV19 and TRBJ2-3; D is ambiguous. V lost 3 bases and J lost 3, with 13 bases in between. CDR1 and CDR2 (germline): LNHDA, SQIVND (reference sequence). CDR3 length: 15 residues.

This rearrangement joins TRBV5-1 to TRBJ2-7; 7 nucleotides agree with TRBD1. V trimming: 4 bases; J trimming: 0 bases; junction bases outside the gene matches: 4. Germline CDR1 reads SGHRS; CDR2 reads YFSETQ. The CDR3 runs to 14 residues. The CDR3 reads CASSTQGSSYEQYF. CDR3 DNA: TGCGCCAGCAGCACACAGGGGAGCTCCTACGAGCAGTACTTC.

The genes are TRBV7-2 and TRBJ2-7; TRBD2 matches 9 bases. Germline V gene lookup returns CDR1 SGHTA and CDR2 FQGNSA. The CDR3 consists of 17 residues. V lost 3 bases and J lost 1; bases outside the gene matches: 10. CDR3 residues: CASSFLVGSGRSYEQYF. The CDR3 nucleotides read TGTGCCAGCAGCTTTTTAGTAGGAAGCGGGAGGTCCTACGAGCAGTACTTC.

The chain is built from TRBV2 and TRBJ1-1; tentative D call: TRBD1 (6 bases). V dropped 6 bases and J dropped 7 bases, with 15 bases sitting between them. CDR1 and CDR2 (germline): SNHLY, FYNNEI. CDR3 length equals 13 residues. The CDR3 DNA follows: TGTGCCAGCAGCGAGGGCAGGGGCTTTGAAGCTTTCTTT. This codes for CASSEGRGFEAFF.

The rearrangement joins TRBV4-3 to TRBJ1-1; possibly TRBD1 for D (5 bases). Trimming cost V 0 bases and J 5 bases, with 19 bases left between them. The CDR3 covers 17 residues. Per germline, CDR1 LGHNA and CDR2 YSLEER. The CDR3 region has the DNA TGCGCCAGCAGCCAAGACCTAACCAGGGTCGGTGTTACTGAAGCTTTCTTT. Translation: CASSQDLTRVGVTEAFF.

CDR3 bases: TGCAGCGTTTCCCAGATCGACAGCATCCCCTCCGGGGAGCAGTTCTTC. As protein: CSVSQIDSIPSGEQFF. The J gene is TRBJ2-1, the V gene TRBV29-1; D is possibly TRBD1 (5 bases). The CDR3 has 16 amino acids. Germline V gene sequence: CDR1 SQVTM, CDR2 ANQGSEA. V was shortened by 5 bases and J by 10 bases, with 27 bases between the two germline ends.